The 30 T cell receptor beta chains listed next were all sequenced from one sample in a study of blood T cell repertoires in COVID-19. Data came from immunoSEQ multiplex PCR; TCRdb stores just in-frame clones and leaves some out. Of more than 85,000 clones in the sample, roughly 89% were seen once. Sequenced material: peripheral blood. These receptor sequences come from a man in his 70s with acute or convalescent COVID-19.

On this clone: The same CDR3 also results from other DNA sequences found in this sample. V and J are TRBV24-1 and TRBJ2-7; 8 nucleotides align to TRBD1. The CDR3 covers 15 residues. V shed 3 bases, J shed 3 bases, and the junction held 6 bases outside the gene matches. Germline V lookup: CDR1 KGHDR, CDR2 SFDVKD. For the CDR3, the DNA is TGTGCCACCAGTGATCCCCGGGACAGGAGCTACGAGCAGTACTTC. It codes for CATSDPRDRSYEQYF.

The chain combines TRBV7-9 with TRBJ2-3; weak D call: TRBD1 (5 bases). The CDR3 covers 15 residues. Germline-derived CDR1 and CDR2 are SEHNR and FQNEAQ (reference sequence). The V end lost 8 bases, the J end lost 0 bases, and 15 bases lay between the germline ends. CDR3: CASRPTATSTDTQYF. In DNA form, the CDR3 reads TGTGCCAGCCGCCCGACAGCCACTAGCACAGATACGCAGTATTTT.

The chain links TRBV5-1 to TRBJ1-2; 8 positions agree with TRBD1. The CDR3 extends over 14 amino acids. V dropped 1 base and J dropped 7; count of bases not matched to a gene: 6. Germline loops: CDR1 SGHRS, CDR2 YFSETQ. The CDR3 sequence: CASSLTQGARGYTF. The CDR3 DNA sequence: TGCGCCAGCAGCTTGACTCAGGGGGCGCGTGGCTACACCTTC. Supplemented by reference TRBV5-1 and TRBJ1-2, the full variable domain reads KAGVTQTPRYLIKTRGQQVTLSCSPISGHRSVSWYQQTPGQGLQFLFEYFSETQRNKGNFPGRFSGRQFSNSRSEMNVSTLELGDSALYLCASSLTQGARGYTFGSGTRLTVV.

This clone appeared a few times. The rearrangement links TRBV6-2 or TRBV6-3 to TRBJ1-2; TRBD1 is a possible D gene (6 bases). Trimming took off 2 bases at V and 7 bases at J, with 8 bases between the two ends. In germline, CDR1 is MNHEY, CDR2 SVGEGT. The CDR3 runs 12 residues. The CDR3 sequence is CASSYGGVGYTF. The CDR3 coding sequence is TGTGCCAGCAGTTACGGGGGCGTTGGCTACACCTTC.

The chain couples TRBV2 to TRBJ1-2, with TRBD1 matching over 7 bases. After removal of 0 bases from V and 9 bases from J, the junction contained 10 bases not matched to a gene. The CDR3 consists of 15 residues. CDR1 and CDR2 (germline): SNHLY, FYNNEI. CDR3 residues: CASSEATLRDSSYTF. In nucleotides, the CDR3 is TGTGCCAGCAGTGAAGCTACTCTCCGGGACAGTAGCTACACCTTC.

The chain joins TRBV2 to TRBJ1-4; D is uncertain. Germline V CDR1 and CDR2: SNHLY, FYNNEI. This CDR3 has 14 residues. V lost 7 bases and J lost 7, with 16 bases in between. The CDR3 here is CASNFDKQLEKLFF. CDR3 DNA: TGTGCCAGCAATTTTGACAAACAACTTGAAAAACTGTTTTTT.

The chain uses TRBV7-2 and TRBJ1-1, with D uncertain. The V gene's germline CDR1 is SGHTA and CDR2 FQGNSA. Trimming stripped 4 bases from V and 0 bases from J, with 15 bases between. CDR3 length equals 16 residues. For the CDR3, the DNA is TGTGCCAGCAGCTCGGAGCCGGGTACAATGAACACTGAAGCTTTCTTT. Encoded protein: CASSSEPGTMNTEAFF.

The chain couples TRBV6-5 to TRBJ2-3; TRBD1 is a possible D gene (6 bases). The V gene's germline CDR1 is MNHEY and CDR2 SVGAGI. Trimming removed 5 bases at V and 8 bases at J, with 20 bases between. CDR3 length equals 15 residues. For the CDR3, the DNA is TGTGCCAGCAGTCGCACCGGGACACAATCTGTTACGCAGTATTTT. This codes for CASSRTGTQSVTQYF.

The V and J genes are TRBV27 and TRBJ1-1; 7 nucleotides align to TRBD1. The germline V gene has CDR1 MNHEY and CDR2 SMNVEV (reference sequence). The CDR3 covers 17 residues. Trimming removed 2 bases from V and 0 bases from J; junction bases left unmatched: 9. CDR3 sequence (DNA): TGTGCCAGCAGTTTAATCCGGGACAGCCACTTGAACACTGAAGCTTTCTTT. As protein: CASSLIRDSHLNTEAFF.

The CDR3, as DNA: TGTGCCAGCTCACCCCCGGGACAGGGTGATCTGCCCCAGCATTTT. It yields the protein CASSPPGQGDLPQHF. The gene calls are TRBV18 and TRBJ1-5; 9 positions match TRBD1. V lost 3 bases, J lost 9 bases, and 9 bases stayed unmatched. CDR3 size: 15 residues. Germline values: CDR1 KGHSH, CDR2 LQKENI.

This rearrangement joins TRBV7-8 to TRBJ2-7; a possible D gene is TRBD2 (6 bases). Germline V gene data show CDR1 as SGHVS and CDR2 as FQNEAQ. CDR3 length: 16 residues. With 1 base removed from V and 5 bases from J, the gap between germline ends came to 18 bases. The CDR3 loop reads CASSLGSRRGTHEQYF. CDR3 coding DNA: TGTGCCAGCAGCTTAGGATCTAGGAGGGGTACGCACGAGCAGTACTTC.

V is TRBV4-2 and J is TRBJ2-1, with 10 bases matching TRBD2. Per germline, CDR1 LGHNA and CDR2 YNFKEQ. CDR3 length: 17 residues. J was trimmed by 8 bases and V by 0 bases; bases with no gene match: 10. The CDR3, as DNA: TGTGCCAGCAGCCAAGAGGCCCTAGCGGGAGAAGGGTATGAGCAGTTCTTC. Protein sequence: CASSQEALAGEGYEQFF.

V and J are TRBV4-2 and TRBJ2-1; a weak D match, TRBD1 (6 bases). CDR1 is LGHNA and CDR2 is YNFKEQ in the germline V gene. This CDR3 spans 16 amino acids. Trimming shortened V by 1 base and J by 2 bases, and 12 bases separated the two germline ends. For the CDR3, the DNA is TGTGCCAGCAGCCAAGCCGGGACACAAACCTACAATGAGCAGTTCTTC. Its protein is CASSQAGTQTYNEQFF.

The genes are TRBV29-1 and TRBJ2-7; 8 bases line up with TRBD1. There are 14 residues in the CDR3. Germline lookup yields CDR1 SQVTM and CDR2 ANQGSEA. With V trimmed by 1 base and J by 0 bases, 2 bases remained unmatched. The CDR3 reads CSVEGGQDSYEQYF. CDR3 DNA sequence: TGCAGCGTTGAAGGGGGACAGGACTCCTACGAGCAGTACTTC.

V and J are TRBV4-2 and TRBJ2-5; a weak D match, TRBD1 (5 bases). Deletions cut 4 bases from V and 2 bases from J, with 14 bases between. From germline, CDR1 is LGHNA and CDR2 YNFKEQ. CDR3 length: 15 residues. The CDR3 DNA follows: TGTGCCAGCAGCCGCGCTCAGACAGAACAAGAGACCCAGTACTTC. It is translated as CASSRAQTEQETQYF.

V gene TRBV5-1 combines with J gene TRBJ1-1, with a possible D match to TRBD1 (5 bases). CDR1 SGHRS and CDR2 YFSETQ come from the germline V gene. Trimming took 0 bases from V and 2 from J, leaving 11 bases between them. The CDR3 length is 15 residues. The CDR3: CASSLGGRANTEAFF. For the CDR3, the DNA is TGCGCCAGCAGCTTGGGAGGCAGGGCTAACACTGAAGCTTTCTTT.

The CDR3 reads CATEEGRNTEAFF. Written as DNA, the CDR3 is TGTGCCACTGAGGAGGGGAGGAACACTGAAGCTTTCTTT. This rearrangement joins TRBV28 to TRBJ1-1, with D perhaps TRBD1 (5 bases). V was clipped by 10 bases and J by 1 base, with 13 bases between them. The CDR3 covers 13 residues. Germline V gene data show CDR1 as MDHEN and CDR2 as SYDVKM.

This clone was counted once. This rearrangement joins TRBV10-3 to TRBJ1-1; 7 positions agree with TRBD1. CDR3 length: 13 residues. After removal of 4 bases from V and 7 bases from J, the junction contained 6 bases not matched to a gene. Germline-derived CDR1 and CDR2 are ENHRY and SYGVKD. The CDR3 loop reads CAISAGQVLEAFF. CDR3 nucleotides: TGTGCCATCAGTGCCGGACAGGTCCTTGAAGCTTTCTTT.

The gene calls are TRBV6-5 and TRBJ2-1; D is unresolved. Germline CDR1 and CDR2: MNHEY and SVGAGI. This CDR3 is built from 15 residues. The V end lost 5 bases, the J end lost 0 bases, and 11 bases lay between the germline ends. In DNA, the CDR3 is TGTGCCAGCAGTACTAATCGGCGCTCCTACAATGAGCAGTTCTTC. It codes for CASSTNRRSYNEQFF.

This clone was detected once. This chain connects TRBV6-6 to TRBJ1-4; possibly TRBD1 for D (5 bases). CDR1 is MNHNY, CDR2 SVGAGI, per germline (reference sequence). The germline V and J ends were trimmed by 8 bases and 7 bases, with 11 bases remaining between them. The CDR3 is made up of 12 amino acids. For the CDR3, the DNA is TGTGCCAGCGGACGGACAACTGAAAAACTGTTTTTT. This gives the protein CASGRTTEKLFF.

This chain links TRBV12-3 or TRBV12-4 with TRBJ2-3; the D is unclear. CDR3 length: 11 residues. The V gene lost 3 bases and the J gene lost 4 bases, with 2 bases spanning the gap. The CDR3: CASSFSDTQYF. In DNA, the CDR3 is TGTGCCAGCAGTTTCTCAGATACGCAGTATTTT.

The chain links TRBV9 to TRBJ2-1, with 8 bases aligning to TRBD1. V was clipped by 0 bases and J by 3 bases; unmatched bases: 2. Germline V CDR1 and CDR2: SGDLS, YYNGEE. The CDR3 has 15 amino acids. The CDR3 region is CASSVGTGSYNEQFF. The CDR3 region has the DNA TGTGCCAGCAGCGTAGGGACAGGGAGCTACAATGAGCAGTTCTTC.

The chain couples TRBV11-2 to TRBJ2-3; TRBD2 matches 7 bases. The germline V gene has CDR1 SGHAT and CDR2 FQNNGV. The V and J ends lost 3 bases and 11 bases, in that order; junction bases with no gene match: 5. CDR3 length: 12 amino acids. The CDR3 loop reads CASSLGGTVQYF. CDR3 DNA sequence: TGTGCCAGCAGCTTGGGGGGGACGGTGCAGTATTTT.

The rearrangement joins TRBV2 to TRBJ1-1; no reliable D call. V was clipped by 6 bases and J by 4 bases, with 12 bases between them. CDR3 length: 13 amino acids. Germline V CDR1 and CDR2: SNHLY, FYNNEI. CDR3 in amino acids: CASSALPGTEAFF. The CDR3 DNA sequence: TGTGCCAGCAGCGCACTCCCGGGCACTGAAGCTTTCTTT.

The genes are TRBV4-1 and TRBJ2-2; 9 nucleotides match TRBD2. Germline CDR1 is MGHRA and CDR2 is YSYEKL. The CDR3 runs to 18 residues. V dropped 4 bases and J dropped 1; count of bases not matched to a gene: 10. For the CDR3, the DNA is TGCGCCAGCAGCCGGGGGACCGGACTAGCGTGGAACACCGGGGAGCTGTTTTTT. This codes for CASSRGTGLAWNTGELFF.

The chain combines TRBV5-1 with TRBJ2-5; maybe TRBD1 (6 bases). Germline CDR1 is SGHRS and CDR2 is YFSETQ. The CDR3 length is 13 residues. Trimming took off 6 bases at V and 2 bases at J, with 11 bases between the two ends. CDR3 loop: CASTLTGQETQYF. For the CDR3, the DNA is TGCGCCAGCACCCTGACAGGACAAGAGACCCAGTACTTC.

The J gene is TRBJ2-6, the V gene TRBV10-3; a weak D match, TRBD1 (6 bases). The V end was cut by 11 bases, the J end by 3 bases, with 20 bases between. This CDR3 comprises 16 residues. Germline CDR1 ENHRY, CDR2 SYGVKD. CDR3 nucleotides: TGTGCCTCCTCGTTGCTCAGGGGTGGTGGGGCCAACGTCCTGACTTTC. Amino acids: CASSLLRGGGANVLTF.

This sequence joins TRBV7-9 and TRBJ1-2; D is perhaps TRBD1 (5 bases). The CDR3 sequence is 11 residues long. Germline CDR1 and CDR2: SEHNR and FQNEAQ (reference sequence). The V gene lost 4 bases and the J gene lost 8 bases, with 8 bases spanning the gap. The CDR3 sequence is CASSSDMGYTF. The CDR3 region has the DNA TGTGCCAGCAGCTCGGACATGGGCTACACCTTC.

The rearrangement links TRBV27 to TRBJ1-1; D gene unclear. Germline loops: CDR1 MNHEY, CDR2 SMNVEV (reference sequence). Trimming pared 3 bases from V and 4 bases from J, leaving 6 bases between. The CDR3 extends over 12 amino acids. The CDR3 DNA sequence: TGTGCCAGCAGTTTTTTCGGCACTGAAGCTTTCTTT. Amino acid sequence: CASSFFGTEAFF.

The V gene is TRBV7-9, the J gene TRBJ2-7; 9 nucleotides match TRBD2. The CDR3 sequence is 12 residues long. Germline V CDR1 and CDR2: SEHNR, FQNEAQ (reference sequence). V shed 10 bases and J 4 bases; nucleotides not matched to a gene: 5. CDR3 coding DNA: TGTGCCACCAGGACTAGCGAGTACGAGCAGTACTTC. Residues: CATRTSEYEQYF.